This paragraph covers one TCR beta chain sequence. In the same sample, other DNA sequences code for this CDR3. Using immunoSEQ multiplex PCR, the repertoire was profiled, and TCRdb retains in-frame clones only, with some absent. The sample has nearly 350,000 clones; 87% are singletons. The CDR3 has 11 residues. Between the trimmed V and J ends, which lost 2 bases and 4 bases, there was a span of 6 bases. Germline CDR1 reads DFQATT; CDR2 reads SNEGSKA (reference sequence). The data were obtained in a study of blood T cell repertoires in COVID-19. The source is a woman between 45 and 65 years old with COVID-19, enrolled during active disease. This chain connects TRBV20-1 to TRBJ2-7; D unclear. Input material: peripheral blood. CDR3 sequence: CSARLSYEQYF. The CDR3 bases are TGCAGTGCTAGACTCTCGTACGAGCAGTACTTC.